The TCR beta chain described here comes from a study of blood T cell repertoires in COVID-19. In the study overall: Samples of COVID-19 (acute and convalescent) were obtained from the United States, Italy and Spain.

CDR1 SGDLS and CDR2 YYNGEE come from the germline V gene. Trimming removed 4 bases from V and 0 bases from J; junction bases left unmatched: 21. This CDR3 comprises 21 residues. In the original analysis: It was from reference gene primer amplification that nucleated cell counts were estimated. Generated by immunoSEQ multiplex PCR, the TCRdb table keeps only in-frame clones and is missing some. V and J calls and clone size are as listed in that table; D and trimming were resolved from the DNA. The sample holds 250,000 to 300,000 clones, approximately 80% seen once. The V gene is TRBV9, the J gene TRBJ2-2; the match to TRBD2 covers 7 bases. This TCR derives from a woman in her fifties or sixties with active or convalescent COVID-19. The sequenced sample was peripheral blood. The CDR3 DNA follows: TGTGCCAGCAGCACTCCTATTTATGGGGCTAGCGGCGCCCCGAACACCGGGGAGCTGTTTTTT. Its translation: CASSTPIYGASGAPNTGELFF.